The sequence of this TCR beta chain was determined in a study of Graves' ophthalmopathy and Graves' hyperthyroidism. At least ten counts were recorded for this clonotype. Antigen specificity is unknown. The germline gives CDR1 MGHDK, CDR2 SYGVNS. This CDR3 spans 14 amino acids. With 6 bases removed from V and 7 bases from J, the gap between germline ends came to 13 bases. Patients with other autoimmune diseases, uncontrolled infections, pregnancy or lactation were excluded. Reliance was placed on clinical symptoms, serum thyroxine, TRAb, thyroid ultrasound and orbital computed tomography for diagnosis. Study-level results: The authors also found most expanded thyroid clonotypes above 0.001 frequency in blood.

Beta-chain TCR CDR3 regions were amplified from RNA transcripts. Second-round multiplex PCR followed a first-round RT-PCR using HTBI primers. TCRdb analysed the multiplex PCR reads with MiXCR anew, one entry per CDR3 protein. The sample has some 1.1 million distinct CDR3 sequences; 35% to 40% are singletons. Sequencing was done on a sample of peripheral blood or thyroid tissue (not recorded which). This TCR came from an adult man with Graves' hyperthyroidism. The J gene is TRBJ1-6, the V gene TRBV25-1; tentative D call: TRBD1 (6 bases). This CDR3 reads CASRVGTKNSPLHF. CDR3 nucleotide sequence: TGTGCCAGCAGAGTCGGGACAAAAAATTCACCCCTCCACTTT.